The 20 T cell receptor beta chains presented below share a single source sample, sequenced in a study of cytomegalovirus exposure and HLA in healthy donors (dated by TCRdb to 2016 to 2017). The library came from the immunoSEQ multiplex PCR assay. For the multiplex PCR, a mixture combining 60 forward primers for TCR Vbeta segments and 13 reverse primers for TCR Jbeta segments was used. This is the immuneACCESS table as TCRdb keeps it, with only in-frame sequences that have V and J called. A part of the clones is gone; compared with another copy, unresolved V genes explain less than half, and the rest is unexplained. The sample contains around 80,000 clones, 10% of them found a single time. The ten largest clones capture around 26% of the sample. Sequencing used PBMCs. These receptors all stem from a man aged 55 to 69 in good health and CMV-seropositive.

In its sample, this clone was seen a few times. J is TRBJ2-2 and V is TRBV6-6; D is unresolved. The CDR3 is made up of 15 amino acids. Germline V gene sequence: CDR1 MNHNY, CDR2 SVGAGI (reference sequence). Between the trimmed V and J ends, which lost 2 bases and 6 bases, there was a span of 13 bases. The CDR3 loop is CASSYRDGVSGELFF. The CDR3 nucleotides read TGTGCCAGCAGTTACCGAGACGGAGTATCCGGGGAGCTGTTTTTT.

The V gene is TRBV21-1, the J gene TRBJ1-1; whether TRBD1, the table's D call, matches the DNA was not checked. TRBV21-1 is a pseudogene locus. This CDR3 has 13 amino acids. The CDR3 region has the DNA TGTGCCAGCAGCCCACAGGGAAACACTGAAGCTTTCTTT. Its protein product is CASSPQGNTEAFF.

This clone came up a few times. The rearrangement links TRBV5-1 to TRBJ1-3; 9 bases are shared with TRBD1. V trimming: 4 bases; J trimming: 9 bases; junction bases outside the gene matches: 11. The CDR3 spans 15 residues. Germline V gene sequence: CDR1 SGHRS, CDR2 YFSETQ. CDR3 DNA: TGCGCCAGCAGCCCTGATCCGGGACAGGGTGTCACCATATATTTT. Translated: CASSPDPGQGVTIYF.

This clone has a handful of counts. The chain is built from TRBV7-3 and TRBJ1-3; a possible D gene is TRBD1 (6 bases). Trimming took off 3 bases at V and 0 bases at J, with 9 bases between the two ends. The CDR3 extends over 15 amino acids. CDR1 is SGHTA and CDR2 is FQGTGA in the germline V gene. The CDR3 DNA follows: TGTGCCAGCAGCTTGACAGGAGGCTCTGGAAACACCATATATTTT. Translating gives CASSLTGGSGNTIYF.

Remarks on this clone: Other DNA sequences of this sample code for an identical CDR3. V and J are TRBV5-6 and TRBJ2-5, with a possible D match to TRBD2 (6 bases). Germline CDR1 is SGHDT and CDR2 is YYEEEE. This CDR3 spans 13 amino acids. Trimming took off 1 base at V and 3 bases at J, with 7 bases between the two ends. This CDR3 is CASSLSGEETQYF. The DNA for the CDR3 is TGTGCCAGCAGCTTGTCGGGGGAAGAGACCCAGTACTTC.

This clone was observed a handful of times. The V call is TRBV19, the J call TRBJ1-4, with D maybe TRBD1 (5 bases). V was clipped by 8 bases and J by 0 bases, with 10 bases between them. Germline CDR1 is LNHDA and CDR2 is SQIVND (reference sequence). The CDR3 is 14 amino acids. The CDR3 bases are TGTGCCAGTTCAGGGTTTGCAACTAATGAAAAACTGTTTTTT. The encoded protein is CASSGFATNEKLFF.

This clone was counted between two and nine times. This sequence joins TRBV28 and TRBJ1-2; perhaps TRBD1 as D (5 bases). The CDR3 loop spans 14 amino acids. V lost 8 bases and J 4 bases, leaving 17 bases between the germline ends. Germline assignment: CDR1 MDHEN and CDR2 SYDVKM. The CDR3 sequence: CASGLWGSAYGYTF. The CDR3 nucleotides read TGTGCCAGCGGCCTCTGGGGCAGCGCCTATGGCTACACCTTC.

This clone appeared a few times. One end of the junction does not line up with germline, which may come from a read error. V and J are TRBV19 and TRBJ1-5; TRBD1 is a possible D gene (6 bases). The CDR3 extends over 16 amino acids. Germline CDR1 and CDR2: LNHDA and SQIVND (reference sequence). The DNA for the CDR3 is TGTGCCAGTACTCTTACGGGGGGCATTTACAATCGGCCCCAGCATTTT. Its translation is CASTLTGGIYNRPQHF.

This chain joins TRBV21-1 and TRBJ1-1; the D call in the table, TRBD1, was not verified against the DNA. TRBV21-1 is marked as a pseudogene. This CDR3 is built from 16 residues. CDR3 sequence (DNA): TGTGCCAGCAGCATATGTCGGGGGACAGAGGACACTGAAGCTTTCTTT. Translated, it gives CASSICRGTEDTEAFF.

The rearrangement uses TRBV29-1 and TRBJ1-2; maybe TRBD1 (6 bases). V was shortened by 3 bases and J by 8 bases, with 16 bases between the two germline ends. The CDR3 is 13 amino acids. Germline values: CDR1 SQVTM, CDR2 ANQGSEA. The CDR3 loop reads CSVEETGLWGYTF. The CDR3 DNA reads TGCAGCGTTGAGGAGACAGGCCTATGGGGCTACACCTTC.

V is TRBV4-2 and J is TRBJ2-1; 12 positions agree with TRBD2. The junction had 16 bases not matched to a gene; V was cut back by 4 bases and J by 0 bases. This CDR3 spans 21 amino acids. Germline V lookup: CDR1 LGHNA, CDR2 YNFKEQ. The CDR3 sequence is CASSPGGKTSGGLSSYNEQFF. DNA for the CDR3: TGTGCCAGCAGCCCGGGGGGGAAGACTAGCGGGGGCCTTAGCTCCTACAATGAGCAGTTCTTC.

There are a few counts of this clone. The chain is built from TRBV15 and TRBJ2-1; 9 bases are a match to TRBD2. The CDR3 length is 16 residues. Unmatched junction bases numbered 10, after V lost 1 base and J lost 9 bases. Looked up from germline, CDR1 is LNHNV and CDR2 is YYDKDF (reference sequence). Written as DNA, the CDR3 is TGTGCCACCAGCAGAGTGAGGCGGGGGGGCCACAGTGAGCAGTTCTTC. It codes for CATSRVRRGGHSEQFF.

This sequence joins TRBV13 and TRBJ1-1; TRBD1 matches at 7 bases. V gave up 5 bases and J gave up 7 bases; unmatched junction bases: 13. Germline CDR1 and CDR2: PRHDT and FYEKMQ (reference sequence). The CDR3 runs to 15 residues. CDR3 DNA: TGTGCCAGCAGCCCCCCAGGGGGGAGAAATGGTGAAGCTTTCTTT. Its translation: CASSPPGGRNGEAFF. Filled out from reference TRBV13 and TRBJ1-1, the complete variable domain reads AAGVIQSPRHLIKEKRETATLKCYPIPRHDTVYWYQQGPGQDPQFLISFYEKMQSDKGSIPDRFSAQQFSDYHSELNMSSLELGDSALYFCASSPPGGRNGEAFFGQGTRLTVV.

V usage is TRBV28 and J usage is TRBJ2-2; 13 bases align to TRBD2. V lost 2 bases, J lost 4 bases, and 7 bases stayed unmatched. Germline CDR1 MDHEN, CDR2 SYDVKM. The CDR3 runs to 18 residues. CDR3 sequence reads: CASSLRLAGGGVTGELFF. The CDR3 region has the DNA TGTGCCAGCAGTTTAAGACTAGCGGGGGGCGGGGTCACCGGGGAGCTGTTTTTT.

The chain is built from TRBV29-1 and TRBJ2-2; TRBD2 is a possible D gene (7 bases). V lost 7 bases and J 9 bases, leaving 15 bases between the germline ends. The CDR3 runs 12 residues. Germline V CDR1 and CDR2: SQVTM, ANQGSEA. CDR3 nucleotide sequence: TGCAGCGGGGGAGGGGGTGACAGGGAGCTGTTTTTT. Its translation: CSGGGGDRELFF.

There are a few counts of this clone. V gene TRBV18 combines with J gene TRBJ2-5; 10 bases are shared with TRBD1. V gave up 4 bases and J gave up 5 bases; unmatched junction bases: 16. CDR1 and CDR2 (germline): KGHSH, LQKENI. The CDR3 extends over 18 amino acids. In DNA form, the CDR3 reads TGTGCCAGCTCACTCAATGCTCCCAGGGACAGGGGATGGGAGACCCAGTACTTC. Residues: CASSLNAPRDRGWETQYF.

The chain is built from TRBV30 and TRBJ1-2, with 11 bases lining up with TRBD1. Germline V lookup: CDR1 GTSNPN, CDR2 SVGIG (reference sequence). CDR3 length: 14 amino acids. Losses at the gene ends were 1 base for V and 6 bases for J; bases not matched to a gene: 4. The CDR3 nucleotides are TGTGCCTGGAGTGGGACAGGGGGCGCGAATGGCTACACCTTC. Amino acids: CAWSGTGGANGYTF.

The chain joins TRBV5-1 to TRBJ2-2; 9 bases map to TRBD1. V was pared by 2 bases and J by 5 bases, with 7 bases of the junction left unmatched. CDR1 is SGHRS, CDR2 YFSETQ, per germline. This CDR3 comprises 16 residues. The CDR3 coding sequence is TGCGCCAGCAGCTTAGGACAGGGGATGGGGACCGGGGAGCTGTTTTTT. Translating it yields CASSLGQGMGTGELFF.

V gene TRBV6-1 combines with J gene TRBJ2-3, with D maybe TRBD2 (6 bases). The CDR3 has 14 residues. V lost 5 bases and J lost 2, with 11 bases in between. CDR1 and CDR2 from the germline V gene are MNHNS and SASEGT. Here the CDR3 reads CASSPSGLTDTQYF. The CDR3 region has the DNA TGTGCCAGCAGTCCTTCGGGACTCACAGATACGCAGTATTTT.

The chain links TRBV28 to TRBJ2-7; D remains ambiguous. The CDR3 sequence is 13 residues long. Germline V gene data show CDR1 as MDHEN and CDR2 as SYDVKM. The germline V and J ends were trimmed by 6 bases and 4 bases, with 13 bases remaining between them. CDR3 in amino acids: CASSPPSGYEQYF. CDR3 nucleotide sequence: TGTGCCAGCAGCCCGCCCTCCGGTTACGAGCAGTACTTC.